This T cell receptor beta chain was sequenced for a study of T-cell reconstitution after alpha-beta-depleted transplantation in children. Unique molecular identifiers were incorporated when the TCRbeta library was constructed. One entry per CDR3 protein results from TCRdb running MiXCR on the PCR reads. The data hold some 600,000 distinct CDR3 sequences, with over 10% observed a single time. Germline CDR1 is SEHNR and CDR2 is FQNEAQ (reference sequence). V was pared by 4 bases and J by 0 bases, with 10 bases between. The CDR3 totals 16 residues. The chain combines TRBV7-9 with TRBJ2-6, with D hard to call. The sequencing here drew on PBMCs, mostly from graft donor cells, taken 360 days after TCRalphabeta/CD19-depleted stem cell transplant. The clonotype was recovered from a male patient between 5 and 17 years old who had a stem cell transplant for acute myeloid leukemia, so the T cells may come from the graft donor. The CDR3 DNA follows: TGTGCCAGCAGCTCTACACACAGCTCTGGGGCCAACGTCCTGACTTTC. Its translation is CASSSTHSSGANVLTF.